The rows below give T cell receptor beta chains drawn from one sample of a study of T cell responses to AZD1222 COVID-19 vaccine. Assay: immunoSEQ multiplex PCR; the TCRdb copy retains only in-frame clones and omits some. The sample records just under 95,000 clones, nearly 90% being singletons. Sequencing used peripheral blood, obtained on day 0 of AZD1222 vaccination. The source of these receptors is an adult in good health. CDR3s include the opening cysteine and the closing phenylalanine or tryptophan. The D gene is left open where the match is weak. Size values are once, few and many counts, or a class for expanded clones, and some rows have none.

TRBJ2-1 . TRBV6-4 . CASSPRQGTNNEQFF TGTGCCAGCAGCCCCCGGCAGGGGACTAACAATGAGCAGTTCTTC
TRBJ2-7 TRBD2 TRBV5-6 . CASSPQILAGGYSYEQYF TGTGCCAGCAGCCCGCAGATCCTAGCGGGGGGCTACTCCTACGAGCAGTACTTC
TRBJ1-2 . TRBV4-3 . CASSQETGPVRGYTF TGCGCCAGCAGCCAAGAAACAGGTCCGGTAAGAGGCTACACCTTC
TRBJ2-3 . TRBV6-2/TRBV6-3 . CASSWGEYNTDTQYF TGTGCCAGCAGTTGGGGAGAGTATAACACAGATACGCAGTATTTT
TRBJ2-1 . TRBV27 . CASSARDSFSYNEQFF TGTGCCAGCAGTGCCCGGGACTCTTTCTCCTACAATGAGCAGTTCTTC
TRBJ2-1 TRBD1 TRBV19 . CASKGAWRSQGLRGEQFF TGTGCCAGTAAGGGGGCCTGGAGGTCGCAGGGGCTAAGGGGTGAGCAGTTCTTC
TRBJ1-4 . TRBV5-1 once CASSWQGGEKLFF TGCGCCAGCTCATGGCAGGGAGGAGAAAAACTGTTTTTT
TRBJ2-1 . TRBV7-3 . CASSLGGGSYNEQFF TGTGCCAGCAGCTTAGGGGGCGGATCCTACAATGAGCAGTTCTTC
TRBJ1-5 . TRBV11-2 . CASSLGHSNQPQHF TGTGCCAGCAGCTTAGGGCACTCCAATCAGCCCCAGCATTTT
TRBJ1-4 TRBD1 TRBV11-2 . CATRFTGDEKLFF TGTGCCACCCGATTTACAGGGGACGAAAAACTGTTTTTT
TRBJ2-2 TRBD1 TRBV4-3 . CASSQDGTANTGELFF TGCGCCAGCAGCCAAGACGGGACAGCCAACACCGGGGAGCTGTTTTTT
TRBJ2-7 . TRBV6-1 . CASSEAPTRTPPYEQYF TGTGCCAGCAGTGAAGCCCCTACCCGGACACCCCCCTACGAGCAGTACTTC
TRBJ1-2 . TRBV14 . CASSRFSNGYTF TGTGCCAGCAGCCGCTTTTCGAATGGCTACACCTTC
TRBJ2-3 TRBD2 TRBV7-2 . CASSLVTGGALDTQYF TGTGCCAGCAGCTTAGTTACGGGGGGGGCTTTAGATACGCAGTATTTT
TRBJ2-1 TRBD2 TRBV2 . CASSRTSGGDNEQFF TGTGCCAGCAGTAGGACTAGCGGGGGGGACAATGAGCAGTTCTTC
TRBJ1-6 . TRBV5-4 . CASSLRGTPLHF TGTGCCAGCAGCTTGAGAGGGACCCCCCTCCACTTT
TRBJ2-5 . TRBV4-1 . CASSQDTGRETQYF TGCGCCAGCAGCCAAGATACGGGTCGGGAGACCCAGTACTTC
TRBJ2-4 . TRBV2 . CASRVIKGKNIQYF TGTGCCAGCAGGGTTATTAAGGGCAAAAACATTCAGTACTTC
TRBJ2-1 TRBD1 TRBV10-2 . CAGGTGGFEQFF TGCGCCGGGGGGACAGGGGGCTTTGAGCAGTTCTTC
TRBJ1-4 . TRBV5-6 . CASSSQGRREKLFF TGTGCCAGCAGCTCACAGGGACGTCGTGAAAAACTGTTTTTT
TRBJ2-7 TRBD2 TRBV6-5 . CASSYGTSGLYEQYF TGTGCCAGCAGTTACGGGACTAGCGGACTCTACGAGCAGTACTTC
TRBJ1-2 . TRBV4-2 . CASSQEGREGGYTF TGTGCCAGCAGCCAAGAGGGGAGGGAAGGTGGCTACACCTTC
TRBJ2-5 . TRBV3-1/TRBV3-2 . CASSLTGGMGETQYF TGTGCCAGCAGCTTAACAGGAGGCATGGGAGAGACCCAGTACTTC
TRBJ2-1 TRBD2 TRBV2 . CASRALAGATYNEQFF TGTGCCAGCAGGGCTCTAGCGGGCGCCACCTACAATGAGCAGTTCTTC
TRBJ2-7 TRBD2 TRBV6-6 . CASSRTSGGAFSYEQYF TGTGCCAGCAGTCGGACTAGCGGGGGCGCCTTCTCCTACGAGCAGTACTTC
TRBJ1-3 . TRBV28 once CASSLRGIGNTIYF TGTGCCAGCAGTTTACGTGGGATCGGAAACACCATATATTTT
TRBJ2-7 . TRBV3-1/TRBV3-2 . CASSQSMASSYEQYF TGTGCCAGCAGCCAATCCATGGCCAGTTCCTACGAGCAGTACTTC
TRBJ1-6 TRBD1 TRBV5-1 . CASSLDGQGNSPLHF TGCGCCAGCAGCTTGGACGGACAGGGTAATTCACCCCTCCACTTT
TRBJ1-1 TRBD1 TRBV27 once CASSLRRQGANTEAFF TGTGCCAGCAGTTTAAGGCGTCAGGGGGCGAACACTGAAGCTTTCTTT
TRBJ2-1 . TRBV7-2 . CASSLGPYFNEQFF TGTGCCAGCAGCTTAGGACCCTACTTCAATGAGCAGTTCTTC
TRBJ1-3 . TRBV11-2 once CASSSLPRQAPGGNTIYF TGTGCCAGCAGCTCGCTCCCCCGGCAGGCTCCGGGGGGAAACACCATATATTTT
TRBJ1-2 . TRBV19 once CASSPGGGRYPLYGYTF TGTGCCAGTAGCCCTGGGGGCGGCCGGTACCCCCTCTATGGCTACACCTTC
TRBJ1-5 . TRBV27 . CASVAAGRKDQPQHF TGTGCCAGCGTGGCGGCGGGAAGGAAGGATCAGCCCCAGCATTTT
TRBJ1-2 TRBD1 TRBV28 . CASRTSGGSSYGYTF TGTGCCAGCAGGACCTCAGGGGGCTCTTCCTATGGCTACACCTTC
TRBJ2-3 . TRBV24-1 . CATSDYRDFTQYF TGTGCCACCAGTGACTACCGGGACTTTACGCAGTATTTT
TRBJ2-3 . TRBV5-1 once CASSLAGASTDTQYF TGCGCCAGCAGCTTGGCAGGGGCAAGCACAGATACGCAGTATTTT
TRBJ1-2 TRBD1 TRBV6-6 . CASSRDRGANYGYTF TGTGCCAGCAGTCGGGACAGGGGGGCTAACTATGGCTACACCTTC
TRBJ1-5 TRBD1 TRBV6-5 . CAEGQGLRQPQHF TGTGCCGAGGGACAGGGGTTACGACAGCCCCAGCATTTT
TRBJ2-7 . TRBV30 once CAWENGAAYEQYF TGTGCCTGGGAGAACGGGGCTGCCTACGAGCAGTACTTC
TRBJ2-3 . TRBV20-1 once CSAGTTGTQYF TGCAGTGCAGGGACCACAGGGACGCAGTATTTT
TRBJ2-1 . TRBV3-1/TRBV3-2 . CASSPLVDSTNEQFF TGTGCCAGCAGCCCGCTGGTGGACAGTACCAATGAGCAGTTCTTC
TRBJ2-7 . TRBV5-6 few CASSFGRIYEQYF TGTGCCAGCAGCTTTGGCAGGATCTACGAGCAGTACTTC
TRBJ2-7 . TRBV28 . CASSPGFEQYF TGTGCCAGCAGTCCGGGGTTCGAGCAGTACTTC
TRBJ2-7 TRBD2 TRBV9 . CASSVYDSGVGGYEQYF TGTGCCAGCAGCGTATACGATAGCGGGGTAGGAGGCTACGAGCAGTACTTC
TRBJ1-3 . TRBV20-1 . CSASRLGSGNTIYF TGCAGTGCTAGTCGCCTAGGATCTGGAAACACCATATATTTT
TRBJ1-1 TRBD1 TRBV10-3 . CAISGDRGHTEAFF TGTGCCATCTCTGGGGACAGGGGGCATACTGAAGCTTTCTTT
TRBJ1-6 . TRBV6-2/TRBV6-3 . CASSYPATGNSPLHF TGTGCCAGCAGTTACCCCGCGACAGGAAATTCACCCCTCCACTTT
TRBJ2-7 TRBD1 TRBV19 . CASSFSGQGSYEQYF TGTGCCAGTAGTTTCTCGGGACAGGGTTCCTACGAGCAGTACTTC
TRBJ1-1 . TRBV7-9 . CASSLALQGGTEAFF TGTGCCAGCAGCTTAGCACTTCAGGGAGGGACTGAAGCTTTCTTT
TRBJ1-4 TRBD1 TRBV7-3 . CASSRTGNNEKLFF TGTGCCAGCAGTAGGACAGGCAATAATGAAAAACTGTTTTTT
TRBJ1-5 . TRBV30 few CAWSPPLGPQHF TGTGCCTGGAGCCCTCCTTTGGGGCCCCAGCATTTT